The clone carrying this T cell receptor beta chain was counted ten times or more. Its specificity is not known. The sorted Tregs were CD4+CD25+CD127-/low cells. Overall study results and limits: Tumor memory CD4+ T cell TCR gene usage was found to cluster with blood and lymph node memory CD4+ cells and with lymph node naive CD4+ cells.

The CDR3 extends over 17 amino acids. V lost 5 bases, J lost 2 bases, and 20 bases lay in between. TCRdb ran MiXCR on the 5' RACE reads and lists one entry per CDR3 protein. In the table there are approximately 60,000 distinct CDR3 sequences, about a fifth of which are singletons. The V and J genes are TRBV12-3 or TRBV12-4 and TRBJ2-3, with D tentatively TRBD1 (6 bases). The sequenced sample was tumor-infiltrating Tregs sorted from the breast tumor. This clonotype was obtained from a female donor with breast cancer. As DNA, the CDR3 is TGTGCCAGCAGTCCACTCAGAACAGGGATCAACACAGATACGCAGTATTTT. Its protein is CASSPLRTGINTDTQYF.